Sequencing of this TCR beta chain was carried out in a study of blood T cell repertoires in COVID-19. Study background: T cells, B-cell-depleted T cells, or PBMCs provided the cDNA or gDNA that served as material.

Repertoires were generated with immunoSEQ multiplex PCR, while TCRdb's copy carries only in-frame clones and drops some. The sample has about 91,000 clones, roughly 87% seen once. Trimming removed 4 bases at V and 5 bases at J, with 6 bases between. The CDR3 runs to 11 residues. Germline CDR1 SNHLY, CDR2 FYNNEI. The V call is TRBV2, the J call TRBJ2-7; no reliable D call. The sequenced material came from peripheral blood. The receptor comes from a man in his 70s with acute or convalescent COVID-19. The CDR3 coding sequence is TGTGCCAGCAGTGTGAGGAACGAGCAGTACTTC. It yields the protein CASSVRNEQYF.